The 3 T cell receptor beta chains below all came from one sample that was sequenced in a study of cytomegalovirus exposure and HLA in healthy donors. Both 60 Vbeta primers and 13 Jbeta primers went into the PCR. The method was immunoSEQ multiplex PCR; TCRdb's version includes in-frame clones alone and lacks a portion of them. This sample has approximately 180,000 clones, with about three quarters found just once. The sample taken for sequencing was PBMCs. These receptors all stem from a woman aged 60-70 years in good health and CMV-seropositive.

The chain joins TRBV4-1 to TRBJ1-6, with 8 bases identical to TRBD1. This CDR3 is built from 15 residues. V lost 4 bases and J lost 10; bases outside the gene matches: 9. CDR1 is MGHRA and CDR2 is YSYEKL in the germline V gene. The CDR3 nucleotides read TGCGCCAGCAGCCCCGCGGACAGGGTAGGATCACCCCTCCACTTT. Translating gives CASSPADRVGSPLHF.

The CDR3 sequence is CAITTGTYGYTF. The CDR3 coding sequence is TGTGCCATCACGACAGGGACCTATGGCTACACCTTC. V usage is TRBV28 and J usage is TRBJ1-2; TRBD1 matches at 7 bases. Looked up from germline, CDR1 is MDHEN and CDR2 is SYDVKM. The CDR3 has 12 residues. V shed 10 bases, J shed 4 bases, and the junction held 6 bases outside the gene matches.

This chain links TRBV6-4 with TRBJ2-5; D remains ambiguous. The V end lost 0 bases, the J end lost 5 bases, and 10 bases lay between the germline ends. The CDR3 is made up of 14 amino acids. Germline lookup yields CDR1 MRHNA and CDR2 SNTAGT. CDR3 amino acids: CASSDSLGEETQYF. The CDR3 DNA is TGTGCCAGCAGTGACTCGTTAGGAGAGGAGACCCAGTACTTC.